This T cell receptor beta chain derives from a study of blood T cells in healthy people across ages. Overall study results and limits: Observed TCR beta diversity per million T cells went down as age went up. This fall followed a roughly linear course with age. No conclusive comparison of naive versus antigen-experienced cells was possible with unsorted PBMCs.

Each of the donors had roughly 9.3 milliliters of peripheral blood drawn into EDTA-treated Vacutainer tubes. This clonotype came up a few times. Its antigen is unknown. Germline CDR1 is ENHRY and CDR2 is SYGVKD. The V and J ends lost 0 bases and 1 base, in that order; junction bases with no gene match: 0. The CDR3 is 16 amino acids. A J-beta primer mix and a sample-barcoded 5' primer were used in a second PCR of roughly 7 to 12 cycles. From the 5' RACE reads, TCRdb called clonotypes with MiXCR, one entry per CDR3 protein. The data contain hundreds of thousands of distinct CDR3 sequences, around 50% of them singletons.

Specimen: blood. The receptor comes from a man aged 40-50 years in good health. This chain joins TRBV10-3 and TRBJ2-2; 9 bases map to TRBD2. The CDR3 nucleotides are TGTGCCATCAGTGAGTCGACTAGCGGGAACACCGGGGAGCTGTTTTTT. This gives the protein CAISESTSGNTGELFF.